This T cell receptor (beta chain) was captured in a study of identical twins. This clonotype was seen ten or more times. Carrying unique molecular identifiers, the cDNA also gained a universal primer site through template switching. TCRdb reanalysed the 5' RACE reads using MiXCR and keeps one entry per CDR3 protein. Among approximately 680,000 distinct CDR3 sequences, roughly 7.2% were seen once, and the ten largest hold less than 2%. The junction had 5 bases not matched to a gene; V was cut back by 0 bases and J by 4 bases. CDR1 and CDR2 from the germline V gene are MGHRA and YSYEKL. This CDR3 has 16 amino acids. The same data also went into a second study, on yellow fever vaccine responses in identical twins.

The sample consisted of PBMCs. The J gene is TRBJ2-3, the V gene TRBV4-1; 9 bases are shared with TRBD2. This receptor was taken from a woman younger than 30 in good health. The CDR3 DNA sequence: TGCGCCAGCAGCCAAGATAGGAGCGGGGGGCCAGATACGCAGTATTTT. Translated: CASSQDRSGGPDTQYF.